This T cell receptor (beta chain) was identified in a study of PD-1 blockade in mismatch repair-deficient tumors. Study-level information: Enrolled about 2013-2017, patients had progressing, pretreated mismatch repair-deficient cancers of 11 to 13 types. General study results and limits: Tumor-resident clones, often undetectable pretreatment in blood, expanded then contracted after pembrolizumab.

V was clipped by 6 bases and J by 1 base, with 16 bases between them. CDR1 and CDR2 (germline): SQVTM, ANQGSEA. This CDR3 has 14 residues. TCRdb's copy holds only in-frame clones and misses some; the assay was immunoSEQ multiplex PCR. The sample has some 49,000 clones; 70% to 85% are singletons. Notes on this clone: Its antigen remains unknown.

The TCR-sequenced patients were a few responders to pembrolizumab. This sample comprised PBMCs, obtained before pembrolizumab treatment. The V and J genes are TRBV29-1 and TRBJ2-7; TRBD2 is a possible D gene (7 bases). The sequence derives from an adult with mismatch repair-deficient cancer. The CDR3 region has the DNA TGCAGCGTGAGGGGGGGGCAGGGATCCTACGAGCAGTACTTC. Its translation is CSVRGGQGSYEQYF.